This T cell receptor (beta chain) comes out of a study of graft-versus-host responses after intestinal transplantation. Looking at the study overall: Transplant types were multivisceral, liver-intestinal, or isolated intestinal.

Produced via immunoSEQ multiplex PCR; TCRdb's table is partial and in-frame only. The data contain about 130,000 clones, approximately 90% of them singletons. Germline CDR1 MNHEY, CDR2 SVGAGI. The J segment lost 2 bases and the V segment lost 5 bases, leaving 9 bases of the junction unmatched. The CDR3 spans 15 residues. Study-wide points: The authors found GvH clones in recipient marrow, some appearing first in ileum or blood. Association was observed between peak circulating GvH clone levels and early post-transplant HvG declines. Patients who carried graft-donor T cell macrochimerism also had high graft-versus-host to host-versus-graft clonal ratios in their allografts.

Comments on this clone: Antigen: not known.

The gene calls are TRBV6-5 and TRBJ2-7, with TRBD2 matching 7 bases. This TCR derives from a human donor who received an intestinal transplant. The source was unstimulated CD4+ T cells sorted from spleen or lymph node cells, collected before intestinal transplant. In DNA form, the CDR3 reads TGTGCCAGCAGTCCGACTAGCCCAAGAACCTACGAGCAGTACTTC. Its translation: CASSPTSPRTYEQYF.